Sequencing of this T cell receptor (beta chain) was carried out in a study of blood T cell repertoires in COVID-19. Study summary: Acute-phase and convalescent COVID-19 samples originated in the United States, Italy and Spain. T cells, B-cell-depleted T cells, or PBMCs provided the cDNA or gDNA that served as material.

Germline CDR1 reads SGHTA; CDR2 reads FQGNSA. CDR3 length: 16 residues. V was cut by 0 bases and J by 6 bases, with 15 bases left in between. Under the authors' procedure: Amplification of reference gene primers was used by the study to estimate nucleated cell counts. Generated by immunoSEQ multiplex PCR, the TCRdb table keeps only in-frame clones and is missing some. That table gives V, J and clone size, and the DNA gave D and trimming. The repertoire holds tens of thousands of clones, more than 75% seen once, with roughly 15% in the top ten. The source material was peripheral blood. The rearrangement uses TRBV7-2 and TRBJ1-5, with unresolved D. This clonotype was obtained from a woman aged 65 to 85 with acute or convalescent COVID-19. CDR3 amino acids: CASSLAIDRAGQPQHF. CDR3 nucleotide sequence: TGTGCCAGCAGCTTAGCAATAGATCGGGCGGGTCAGCCCCAGCATTTT.